This TCR beta chain comes out of a study of identical twins. Study conclusions and caveats: Conclusions rested on cross-sectional statistics rather than following the same donors. Beta out-of-frame sequences showed weaker excess sharing between twins. Zero-insertion analyses were open to partial confounding by invariant MAIT and iNKT cells.

CDR3 length: 15 amino acids. J lost 6 bases, V lost 2 bases, and 8 bases had no gene match. Germline V gene lookup returns CDR1 DFQATT and CDR2 SNEGSKA (reference sequence). Note on this clonotype: Its antigen is currently unknown.

Via MiXCR, TCRdb re-called the 5' RACE reads, giving one row per CDR3 protein. The sample has roughly 350,000 distinct CDR3 sequences, roughly an eighth seen once; the top ten hold around 6.9%. This sample was shared with a second study, whose subject was yellow fever vaccine responses in identical twins.

The receptor's source is a woman between 18 and 29 years old in good health. The chain combines TRBV20-1 with TRBJ2-1; 9 bases are shared with TRBD2. The sample comprised CD8+ T cells sorted from blood. CDR3 coding DNA: TGCAGTGCTAGACCTAGCGGGATGGAGGCCAATGAGCAGTTCTTC. This encodes CSARPSGMEANEQFF.